The 19 T cell receptor beta chains in this list originate from one sample, sequenced in a study of T cell changes during pregnancy in multiple sclerosis. Repertoires were generated with immunoSEQ multiplex PCR, while TCRdb's copy carries only in-frame clones and drops some. The sample has more than 65,000 clones, over 85% seen once. Sequencing was performed on CD4+ T cells from peripheral blood mononuclear cells, taken before pregnancy. These receptors came from a female donor with multiple sclerosis, enrolled in a pregnancy study.

The V call is TRBV9, the J call TRBJ2-1; 10 nucleotides match TRBD2. The CDR3 has 15 amino acids. V lost 4 bases to trimming and J lost 8 bases; unmatched junction nucleotides: 9. The germline V gene encodes CDR1 SGDLS and CDR2 YYNGEE. The CDR3 DNA is TGTGCCAGCAGCCTCAGCGGGAGGGCTCTGCATGAGCAGTTCTTC. Protein sequence: CASSLSGRALHEQFF.

The rearrangement uses TRBV5-6 and TRBJ1-5, with D possibly being TRBD1 (6 bases). Germline CDR1 reads SGHDT; CDR2 reads YYEEEE. V was shortened by 0 bases and J by 7 bases, with 8 bases between the two germline ends. The CDR3 runs to 13 residues. The CDR3 loop reads CASSLGGRQPQHF. CDR3 coding DNA: TGTGCCAGCAGCTTGGGGGGGCGACAGCCCCAGCATTTT.

The chain uses TRBV6-4 and TRBJ2-3; tentative D call: TRBD2 (5 bases). This CDR3 has 14 residues. CDR1 and CDR2 from the germline V gene are MRHNA and SNTAGT. V lost 4 bases and J 2 bases, leaving 10 bases between the germline ends. The DNA of the CDR3 is TGTGCCAGCAGTGCCCTAGCTTCCACAGATACGCAGTATTTT. Its protein is CASSALASTDTQYF.

The chain has TRBV4-1 and TRBJ1-4, with 7 bases that match TRBD1. Germline V CDR1 and CDR2: MGHRA, YSYEKL. CDR3 length: 18 amino acids. The trim removed 0 bases at V and 7 bases at J, leaving 14 bases unmatched. For the CDR3, the DNA is TGCGCCAGCAGCCAAGAGTTAGGTTTAGGGGACAGTGGTGAAAAACTGTTTTTT. This encodes CASSQELGLGDSGEKLFF.

This clone was seen a single time. V gene TRBV6-5 combines with J gene TRBJ1-2; the D is unclear. The germline gives CDR1 MNHEY, CDR2 SVGAGI. The CDR3 covers 14 residues. Trimming left V 4 bases short and J 8 bases short, with 17 bases between. This chain's CDR3 is CASSSQRRVDGYTF. The CDR3 nucleotides read TGTGCCAGCAGTTCCCAAAGGAGGGTCGACGGCTACACCTTC.

For this clone: The sample holds other DNA sequences that translate to the same CDR3. V is TRBV7-3 and J is TRBJ2-1, with D possibly being TRBD1 (6 bases). Germline V gene data show CDR1 as SGHTA and CDR2 as FQGTGA. V gave up 0 bases and J gave up 10 bases, with 7 bases separating them. This CDR3 is 12 amino acids long. Here the CDR3 reads CASSLTRGEQFF. The CDR3 bases are TGTGCCAGCAGCTTAACAAGGGGGGAGCAGTTCTTC.

The gene calls are TRBV28 and TRBJ2-7; perhaps TRBD2 as D (6 bases). The germline V and J ends were trimmed by 8 bases and 0 bases, with 14 bases remaining between them. Germline loops: CDR1 MDHEN, CDR2 SYDVKM. The CDR3 runs 14 residues. In nucleotides, the CDR3 is TGTGCCAGCTCCCGGGACTTTTCCTCCTACGAGCAGTACTTC. This sequence encodes CASSRDFSSYEQYF.

V is TRBV5-1 and J is TRBJ2-3, with D possibly TRBD2 on 5 matching bases. Trimming removed 7 bases at V and 6 bases at J, with 12 bases between. This CDR3 region has 12 residues. Per germline, CDR1 SGHRS and CDR2 YFSETQ. CDR3 in amino acids: CASSEVADTQYF. The CDR3 DNA is TGCGCCAGCTCGGAGGTTGCGGATACGCAGTATTTT.

The chain is built from TRBV15 and TRBJ2-2, with a possible D match to TRBD2 (6 bases). CDR1 LNHNV and CDR2 YYDKDF come from the germline V gene (reference sequence). With 4 bases removed from V and 6 bases from J, the gap between germline ends came to 12 bases. The CDR3 has 14 amino acids. The CDR3 sequence is CATSIGGMAGELFF. CDR3 bases: TGTGCCACCAGCATCGGCGGGATGGCCGGGGAGCTGTTTTTT.

This chain uses TRBV9 with TRBJ2-2; 9 bases are a match to TRBD1. The CDR3 spans 18 residues. V trimming: 4 bases; J trimming: 1 base; junction bases outside the gene matches: 11. Germline V CDR1 and CDR2: SGDLS, YYNGEE. This CDR3 is CASSKTTGGDMNTGELFF. CDR3 in DNA: TGTGCCAGCAGCAAGACTACAGGGGGCGATATGAACACCGGGGAGCTGTTTTTT.

The chain recombines TRBV7-8 with TRBJ2-7; weak D call: TRBD1 (6 bases). With 7 bases removed from V and 5 bases from J, the gap between germline ends came to 18 bases. Germline loops: CDR1 SGHVS, CDR2 FQNEAQ. The CDR3 consists of 14 residues. This CDR3 is CASTNLQGGHEQYF. CDR3 bases: TGTGCCAGCACCAACCTACAGGGTGGTCACGAGCAGTACTTC.

V is TRBV2 and J is TRBJ2-7, with TRBD2 matching over 8 bases. V was clipped by 4 bases and J by 2 bases; unmatched bases: 7. Germline assignment: CDR1 SNHLY and CDR2 FYNNEI. The CDR3 is 15 amino acids. The CDR3 sequence: CASSGWLAGTYEQYF. The CDR3 DNA sequence: TGTGCCAGCAGTGGGTGGCTAGCGGGTACCTACGAGCAGTACTTC.

This clone was recorded only once. The chain employs TRBV5-1 and TRBJ1-2; 8 nucleotides match TRBD1. There are 15 residues in the CDR3. Germline CDR1 is SGHRS and CDR2 is YFSETQ. With V trimmed by 2 bases and J by 5 bases, 8 bases remained unmatched. Written as DNA, the CDR3 is TGCGCCAGCAGCTTAGGACAGGGAACAGGATATGGCTACACCTTC. This sequence encodes CASSLGQGTGYGYTF.

The rearrangement links TRBV4-2 to TRBJ1-2; the D is unclear. CDR3 length: 15 amino acids. The germline gives CDR1 LGHNA, CDR2 YNFKEQ. With 0 bases removed from V and 8 bases from J, the gap between germline ends came to 16 bases. Written as DNA, the CDR3 is TGTGCCAGCAGCCAAGATAACACCCGGGGATGGGGCTACACCTTC. This sequence encodes CASSQDNTRGWGYTF.

J is TRBJ2-7 and V is TRBV7-3; D perhaps matches TRBD1 (7 bases). CDR1 and CDR2 (germline): SGHTA, FQGTGA. Between the trimmed V and J ends, which lost 3 bases and 3 bases, there was a span of 24 bases. The CDR3 length is 18 residues. The CDR3 sequence: CASSLPGLLPRQGYEQYF. The CDR3 region has the DNA TGTGCCAGCAGCTTGCCGGGACTTCTTCCCCGACAGGGCTACGAGCAGTACTTC.

The chain couples TRBV6-5 to TRBJ2-3; 7 nucleotides line up with TRBD1. The V and J ends lost 5 bases and 4 bases, in that order; junction bases with no gene match: 9. The CDR3 is 15 residues long. Germline-derived CDR1 and CDR2 are MNHEY and SVGAGI. CDR3 protein: CASSIRQGTSDTQYF. CDR3 in DNA: TGTGCCAGCAGTATCCGACAGGGAACGTCAGATACGCAGTATTTT.

The chain uses TRBV6-5 and TRBJ2-3; no reliable D call. Trimming left V 0 bases short and J 4 bases short, with 11 bases between. The CDR3 has 15 amino acids. Germline V CDR1 and CDR2: MNHEY, SVGAGI. This CDR3 is CASSYSSAVPDTQYF. The CDR3 DNA reads TGTGCCAGCAGTTACTCGAGCGCTGTCCCAGATACGCAGTATTTT.

The genes are TRBV7-9 and TRBJ2-3; D might be TRBD1 (6 bases). This CDR3 contains 13 residues. V lost 5 bases, J lost 5 bases, and 11 bases lay in between. The germline V gene encodes CDR1 SEHNR and CDR2 FQNEAQ (reference sequence). The CDR3 sequence: CASSLGQLDTQYF. CDR3 nucleotides: TGTGCCAGCAGCCTAGGACAGTTAGATACGCAGTATTTT. Filled out from reference TRBV7-9 and TRBJ2-3, the complete variable domain reads DTGVSQNPRHKITKRGQNVTFRCDPISEHNRLYWYRQTLGQGPEFLTYFQNEAQLEKSRLLSDRFSAERPKGSFSTLEIQRTEQGDSAMYLCASSLGQLDTQYFGPGTRLTVL.

This chain connects TRBV7-9 to TRBJ1-5; D unclear. The V and J ends lost 1 base and 7 bases respectively, with 8 bases between them. The CDR3 covers 13 residues. Per the germline V gene, CDR1 is SEHNR and CDR2 is FQNEAQ (reference sequence). The CDR3 loop reads CASSLVGQQPQHF. The CDR3 bases are TGTGCCAGCAGCTTAGTGGGCCAACAGCCCCAGCATTTT.